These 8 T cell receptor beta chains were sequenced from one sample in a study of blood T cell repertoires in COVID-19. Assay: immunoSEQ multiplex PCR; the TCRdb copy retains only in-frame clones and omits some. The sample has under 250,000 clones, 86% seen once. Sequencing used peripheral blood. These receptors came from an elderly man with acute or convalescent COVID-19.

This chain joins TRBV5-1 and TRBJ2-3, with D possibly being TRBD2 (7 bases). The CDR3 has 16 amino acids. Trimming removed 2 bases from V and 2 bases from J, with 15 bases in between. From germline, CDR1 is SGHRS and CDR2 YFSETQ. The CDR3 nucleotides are TGCGCCAGCAGCTTAGCGACGGGGGGCTCCACAGATACGCAGTATTTT. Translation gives CASSLATGGSTDTQYF.

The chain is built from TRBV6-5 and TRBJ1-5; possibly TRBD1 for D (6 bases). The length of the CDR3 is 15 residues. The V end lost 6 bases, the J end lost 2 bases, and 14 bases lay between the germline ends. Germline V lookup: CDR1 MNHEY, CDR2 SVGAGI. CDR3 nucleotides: TGTGCCAGCAGCCACGGGGGGCAAGGCAATCAGCCCCAGCATTTT. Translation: CASSHGGQGNQPQHF.

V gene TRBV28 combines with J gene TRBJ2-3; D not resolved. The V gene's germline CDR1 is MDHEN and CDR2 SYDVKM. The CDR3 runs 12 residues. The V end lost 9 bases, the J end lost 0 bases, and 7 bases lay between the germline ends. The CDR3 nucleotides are TGTGCCAGTAAACAGAGCACAGATACGCAGTATTTT. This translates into CASKQSTDTQYF. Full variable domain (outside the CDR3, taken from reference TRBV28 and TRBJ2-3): DVKVTQSSRYLVKRTGEKVFLECVQDMDHENMFWYRQDPGLGLRLIYFSYDVKMKEKGDIPEGYSVSREKKERFSLILESASTNQTSMYLCASKQSTDTQYFGPGTRLTVL.

The CDR3 reads CATSALGTGDTDTQYF. CDR3 DNA sequence: TGTGCCACCAGTGCCCTCGGGACAGGGGACACAGATACGCAGTATTTT. The chain employs TRBV24-1 and TRBJ2-3; 10 bases align to TRBD1. The CDR3 runs 16 residues. Germline V gene lookup returns CDR1 KGHDR and CDR2 SFDVKD. Trimming at V came to 5 bases and at J to 2 bases, leaving 6 bases not matched to a gene.

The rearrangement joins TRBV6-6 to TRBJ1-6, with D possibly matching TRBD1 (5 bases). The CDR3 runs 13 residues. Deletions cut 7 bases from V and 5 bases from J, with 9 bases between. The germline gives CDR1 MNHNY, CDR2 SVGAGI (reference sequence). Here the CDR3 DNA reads TGTGCCAGCAACGGGGGGGATAATTCACCCCTCCACTTT. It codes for CASNGGDNSPLHF.

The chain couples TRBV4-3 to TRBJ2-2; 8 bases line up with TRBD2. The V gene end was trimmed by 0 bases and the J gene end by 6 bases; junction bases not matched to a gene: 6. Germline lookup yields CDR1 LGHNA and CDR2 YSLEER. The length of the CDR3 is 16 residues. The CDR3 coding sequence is TGCGCCAGCAGCCAAGAGGGTTCGGGGGGGGCCGGGGAGCTGTTTTTT. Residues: CASSQEGSGGAGELFF.

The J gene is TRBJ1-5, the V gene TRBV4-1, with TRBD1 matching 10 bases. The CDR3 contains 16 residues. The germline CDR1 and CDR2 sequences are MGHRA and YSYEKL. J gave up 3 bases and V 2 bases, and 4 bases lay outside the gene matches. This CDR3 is CASSQRQGAINQPQHF. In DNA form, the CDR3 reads TGCGCCAGCAGCCAAAGACAGGGGGCTATCAATCAGCCCCAGCATTTT.

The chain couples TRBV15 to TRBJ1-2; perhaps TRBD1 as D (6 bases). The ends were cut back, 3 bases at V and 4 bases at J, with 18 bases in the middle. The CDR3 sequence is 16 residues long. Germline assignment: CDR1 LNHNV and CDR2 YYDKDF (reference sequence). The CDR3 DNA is TGTGCCACCAGCAGTACAAGAGGGGGGGCCGGCTATGGCTACACCTTC. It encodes CATSSTRGGAGYGYTF.